What follows are 12 T cell receptor beta chains derived from one specimen sequenced in a study of blood T cell repertoires in COVID-19. The table came from immunoSEQ multiplex PCR; TCRdb's copy has only in-frame clones and leaves some out. The sample carries about 130,000 clones, over 80% recorded once. The sample taken for sequencing was peripheral blood. These receptors were collected from a man between 60 and 75 years old with acute or convalescent COVID-19.

Only one count was recorded for this clone. The chain combines TRBV12-3 or TRBV12-4 with TRBJ2-5; perhaps TRBD2 as D (6 bases). The CDR3 is made up of 11 amino acids. V lost 4 bases and J lost 11, with 11 bases in between. For the CDR3, the DNA is TGTGCCAGCAGTTCCGGAGGGAATCAGTACTTC. This translates into CASSSGGNQYF.

The J gene is TRBJ1-2, the V gene TRBV9; TRBD1 matches 9 bases. CDR1 and CDR2 (germline): SGDLS, YYNGEE. Trimming cost V 0 bases and J 9 bases; bases outside gene matches: 15. CDR3 size: 17 residues. CDR3 region: CASSVGAVWGQGNSYTF. The DNA for the CDR3 is TGTGCCAGCAGCGTAGGTGCTGTTTGGGGACAGGGAAACAGCTACACCTTC.

This chain's CDR3 is CASSLLDRGHGYTF. Written as DNA, the CDR3 is TGCGCCAGCAGCCTCCTGGACAGGGGTCATGGCTACACCTTC. This chain links TRBV5-1 with TRBJ1-2; 9 positions agree with TRBD1. Trimming removed 4 bases from V and 6 bases from J; junction bases left unmatched: 7. Germline V gene data show CDR1 as SGHRS and CDR2 as YFSETQ. The CDR3 is 14 residues long.

Notes on this clone: Distinct nucleotide sequences in the sample also encode this CDR3. The V gene is TRBV5-1, the J gene TRBJ2-7, with a tentative D call TRBD2 (6 bases). Germline CDR1 is SGHRS and CDR2 is YFSETQ. This CDR3 is built from 15 residues. Trimming removed 4 bases at V and 2 bases at J, with 16 bases between. CDR3 DNA sequence: TGCGCCAGCAGCCCGTCCCCTAGCGAGACCTACGAGCAGTACTTC. Amino acids: CASSPSPSETYEQYF. Variable domain in full (rest from reference TRBV5-1 and TRBJ2-7): KAGVTQTPRYLIKTRGQQVTLSCSPISGHRSVSWYQQTPGQGLQFLFEYFSETQRNKGNFPGRFSGRQFSNSRSEMNVSTLELGDSALYLCASSPSPSETYEQYFGPGTRLTVT.

The rearrangement links TRBV23-1 to TRBJ2-7; possibly TRBD1 for D (6 bases). TRBV23-1 qualifies as an ORF whose function is uncertain. Trimming left V 3 bases short and J 1 base short, with 16 bases between. This CDR3 spans 16 amino acids. In DNA, the CDR3 is TGCGCCAGCAGTCACTACGAGAGGGGGTTTTCCTACGAGCAGTACTTC. Encoded protein: CASSHYERGFSYEQYF.

The genes are TRBV6-5 and TRBJ1-6; 8 positions agree with TRBD1. The ends lost 6 bases at V and 8 bases at J; junction bases unmatched: 0. The CDR3 length is 12 residues. The V gene's germline CDR1 is MNHEY and CDR2 SVGAGI. CDR3 DNA sequence: TGTGCCAGCAGGGACAGGGATTCACCCCTCCACTTT. Its protein is CASRDRDSPLHF.

The gene calls are TRBV27 and TRBJ2-5, with 12 bases that match TRBD2. From germline, CDR1 is MNHEY and CDR2 SMNVEV (reference sequence). V dropped 3 bases and J dropped 1; count of bases not matched to a gene: 21. This CDR3 is built from 22 residues. The CDR3 DNA reads as TGTGCCAGCAGTTTCCCCTCCCGTGCTAGCGGGAGGGAACGTGTAACCCAAGAGACCCAGTACTTC. This translates into CASSFPSRASGRERVTQETQYF.

The gene calls are TRBV7-3 and TRBJ2-2, with D maybe TRBD2 (6 bases). V gave up 5 bases and J gave up 7 bases, with 11 bases separating them. Germline V gives CDR1 SGHTA, CDR2 FQGTGA. The CDR3 sequence is 13 residues long. CDR3: CASSPTSYGELFF. CDR3 bases: TGTGCCAGCAGCCCAACTAGCTACGGGGAGCTGTTTTTT.

This clone turned up a few times. The chain links TRBV28 to TRBJ1-1, with D unclear. Looked up from germline, CDR1 is MDHEN and CDR2 is SYDVKM. The CDR3 contains 11 residues. The DNA for the CDR3 is TGTGGCCTTAAAACGGGAACTGAAGCTTTCTTT. Translation gives CGLKTGTEAFF.

This clone was observed a few times. The chain carries TRBV7-9 and TRBJ1-1; D is uncertain. The germline CDR1 and CDR2 sequences are SEHNR and FQNEAQ (reference sequence). V lost 4 bases to trimming and J lost 1 base, with 7 bases between them. The CDR3 extends over 13 amino acids. The DNA for the CDR3 is TGTGCCAGCAGCTCCCAGGAGAACACTGAAGCTTTCTTT. This sequence encodes CASSSQENTEAFF.

This clone was counted once. This chain uses TRBV3-1 (or the pseudogene TRBV3-2) with TRBJ1-1; D call uncertain. Trimming left V 5 bases short and J 4 bases short, with 14 bases between. CDR1 is LGHDT, CDR2 YNNKEL, per germline (reference sequence). The CDR3 runs to 14 residues. The CDR3 reads CASSNVGGGTEAFF. CDR3 DNA sequence: TGTGCCAGCAGCAATGTTGGAGGCGGCACTGAAGCTTTCTTT.

The V gene is TRBV4-1, the J gene TRBJ1-4; 8 bases are a match to TRBD1. The V gene's germline CDR1 is MGHRA and CDR2 YSYEKL. Trimming at V came to 5 bases and at J to 3 bases, leaving 5 bases not matched to a gene. The CDR3 is 15 residues long. In DNA form, the CDR3 reads TGCGCCAGCAGCGTATGGACAGGGCCTAATGAAAAACTGTTTTTT. Translation: CASSVWTGPNEKLFF.